The rows below give T cell receptor beta chains drawn from one sample of a study of T-cell memory formation after mild COVID-19. In TCRdb, the 5' RACE reads were re-called with MiXCR into one record per CDR3 protein. This sample carries about 360,000 distinct CDR3 sequences, roughly 14% of them seen once, and the ten largest clones take 20% to 25%. Sequenced material: PBMCs or a T cell subset sorted from them (not recorded which). The receptor source for this set is a man younger than 35 who had mild COVID-19 (a few samples of this study predate the infection). Cell type and time point are not known. Both conserved end residues are part of each CDR3. D genes are given only for firm matches. Some rows mark clone size as missing; the rest say once, few, many or name a class of expanded clone.

V gene	J gene	D gene	clone size	CDR3 protein	CDR3 DNA
TRBV9	TRBJ1-2	NA	NA	CASSVDLLANYGYTF	TGTGCCAGCAGCGTAGATTTGTTAGCTAACTATGGCTACACCTTC
TRBV12-3/TRBV12-4	TRBJ2-7	TRBD2	many	CASSFVPGGEQYF	TGTGCCAGCAGTTTTGTCCCCGGGGGGGAGCAGTACTTC
TRBV5-6	TRBJ2-5	NA	NA	CASSLMLRGLDQETQYF	TGTGCCAGCAGCTTGATGCTGAGGGGCCTTGATCAAGAGACCCAGTACTTC
TRBV3-2	TRBJ1-2	NA	NA	CASSQDVAGEGYTF	TGTGCCAGCAGCCAAGATGTGGCAGGGGAGGGCTACACCTTC
TRBV5-1	TRBJ2-3	NA	NA	CASSLDSPSTDTQYF	TGCGCCAGCAGCTTGGACAGTCCTAGCACAGATACGCAGTATTTT
TRBV12-3/TRBV12-4	TRBJ2-3	TRBD2	NA	CASSFSSGGVSRYF	TGTGCCAGCAGTTTCTCTAGCGGGGGGGTCAGCCGGTATTTT
TRBV5-1	TRBJ2-1	TRBD2	few	CASSSSTSGGFDEQFF	TGCGCCAGCAGCTCTTCGACTAGCGGGGGGTTCGATGAGCAGTTCTTC
TRBV5-1	TRBJ2-5	TRBD1	many	CASSLGQGAETQYF	TGCGCCAGCAGCTTGGGGCAGGGGGCAGAGACCCAGTACTTC
TRBV27	TRBJ1-2	NA	few	CASSSEANYGYTF	TGTGCCAGCAGTTCAGAAGCTAACTATGGCTACACCTTC
TRBV11-2	TRBJ1-4	NA	many	CASSSSRGEEKLFF	TGTGCCAGCAGCTCCAGTAGGGGCGAGGAAAAACTGTTTTTT
TRBV24-1	TRBJ2-4	NA	NA	CATSDSGDQAKNIQYF	TGTGCCACCAGTGATTCGGGGGATCAAGCCAAAAACATTCAGTACTTC
TRBV12-3/TRBV12-4	TRBJ2-5	NA	many	CASSFQGVQETQYF	TGTGCCAGCAGTTTTCAGGGAGTCCAAGAGACCCAGTACTTC
TRBV29-1	TRBJ1-1	NA	many	CSAAQGTNTEAFF	TGCAGCGCTGCGCAGGGGACGAACACTGAAGCTTTCTTT
TRBV19	TRBJ1-1	NA	NA	CASSTGGNTEAFF	TGTGCCAGTAGTACGGGCGGGAACACTGAAGCTTTCTTT
TRBV7-2	TRBJ2-5	TRBD2	many	CASVRVRGAGETQYF	TGTGCCAGCGTCAGGGTGCGGGGGGCCGGAGAGACCCAGTACTTC
TRBV5-1	TRBJ1-2	NA	NA	CASRSREDGYTF	TGCGCCAGCAGGTCCAGGGAAGATGGCTACACCTTC
TRBV29-1	TRBJ2-2	TRBD1	NA	CSVEDHRGGGELFF	TGCAGCGTTGAAGACCACAGGGGTGGCGGGGAGCTGTTTTTT
TRBV7-3	TRBJ2-5	TRBD2	NA	CASSLLAGSKTQYF	TGTGCCAGCAGCTTACTAGCGGGGTCAAAGACCCAGTACTTC
TRBV3-1	TRBJ1-2	NA	NA	CASSQDVVVLANYGYTF	TGTGCCAGCAGCCAAGATGTTGTGGTCCTAGCTAACTATGGCTACACCTTC
TRBV29-1	TRBJ2-1	NA	many	CSVDQGFSYNEQFF	TGCAGCGTTGATCAGGGGTTTTCCTACAATGAGCAGTTCTTC
TRBV29-1	TRBJ2-1	NA	NA	CSVDPGGLNNEQFF	TGCAGCGTTGACCCCGGGGGGCTGAACAATGAGCAGTTCTTC
TRBV15	TRBJ1-5	NA	many	CATSRSGAGAQHF	TGTGCCACCAGCAGATCCGGGGCCGGGGCCCAGCATTTT
TRBV6-5	TRBJ1-4	NA	few	CASSYSVTATNEKLFF	TGTGCCAGCAGTTACTCGGTGACAGCAACTAATGAAAAACTGTTTTTT
TRBV6-5	TRBJ2-7	TRBD2	few	CASSYRLAGGRTYEQYF	TGTGCCAGCAGTTACCGTCTAGCGGGGGGCCGAACCTACGAGCAGTACTTC
TRBV5-1	TRBJ1-6	NA	few	CASSLFSAGRYSYNSPLHF	TGCGCCAGCAGCTTGTTCTCGGCAGGACGATACTCCTATAATTCACCCCTCCACTTT